A selection of T cell receptor beta chains follows, all from one sample in a study of T cell changes during pregnancy in multiple sclerosis. Data came from immunoSEQ multiplex PCR; TCRdb stores just in-frame clones and leaves some out. The sample carries 30,000 or so clones, 85% recorded once. This specimen was CD8+ T cells from peripheral blood mononuclear cells, taken after pregnancy. Receptors were obtained from a female donor with multiple sclerosis, enrolled in a pregnancy study. The CDR3 runs from the conserved cysteine through the conserved F or W. D genes are given only for firm matches. Part of the rows lack a size; the others show once, few, many or a class for expanded clones.

clone_size	v_call	d_call	j_call	cdr3_nt	cdr3_aa
-	TRBV5-5	-	TRBJ1-2	TGTGCCAGCAGCTTGGATTCTGGGGGGGCCTTCTATGGCTACACCTTC	CASSLDSGGAFYGYTF
-	TRBV2	-	TRBJ2-7	TGTGCCAGCAGTGATTCCCCCACAGGCCGCGAGCAGTACTTC	CASSDSPTGREQYF
-	TRBV7-9	-	TRBJ2-1	TGTGCCAGCAGCGGTTGGGGGGGCGGTCGTTACAATGAGCAGTTCTTC	CASSGWGGGRYNEQFF
once	TRBV7-9	TRBD1	TRBJ1-2	TGTGCCAGCAGCTCCCCCGGGGACAGGCTTTATGGCTACACCTTC	CASSSPGDRLYGYTF
-	TRBV19	-	TRBJ2-7	TGTGCCAGTAGTATGGACAGTCTACTCTACGAGCAGTACTTC	CASSMDSLLYEQYF
-	TRBV27	-	TRBJ2-3	TGTGCCAGCAGTCCGAATCGACTATACACAGATACGCAGTATTTT	CASSPNRLYTDTQYF
-	TRBV9	-	TRBJ1-2	TGTGCCAGCAGCGTAGGGTCTGCAGGGCACTCCAACTATGGCTACACCTTC	CASSVGSAGHSNYGYTF
-	TRBV13	-	TRBJ2-7	TGTGCCAGCAGCTTAGGTCGCCAAACGCGCTTCTCCTACGAGCAGTACTTC	CASSLGRQTRFSYEQYF
-	TRBV28	-	TRBJ1-5	TGTGCCAGCAGTTTAGTAACGGACAGCTACAATCAGCCCCAGCATTTT	CASSLVTDSYNQPQHF
-	TRBV4-3	-	TRBJ2-6	TGCGCCAGCAGCCAAGATCGCTCTGGGGCCAACGTCCTGACTTTC	CASSQDRSGANVLTF
once	TRBV7-9	TRBD1	TRBJ2-7	TGTGCCAGCAGCTTAACAGGGGTCTACGAGCAGTACTTC	CASSLTGVYEQYF
-	TRBV6-5	TRBD1	TRBJ2-2	TGTGCCAGCAGTTATTTCAGGGGACAGACCGGGGAGCTGTTTTTT	CASSYFRGQTGELFF
-	TRBV4-3	TRBD1	TRBJ2-5	TGCGCCAGCAGCCGGGACAGCGAAGAGACCCAGTACTTC	CASSRDSEETQYF
medium-sized	TRBV27	TRBD2	TRBJ2-2	TGTGCCAGCAGTTTCGGCGGGGGGGCCGCCGGGGAGCTGTTTTTT	CASSFGGGAAGELFF
-	TRBV4-1	TRBD1	TRBJ1-4	TGCGCCAGCAGCTATCCCGGGACAGGGTTGTTTTTT	CASSYPGTGLFF
-	TRBV4-3	TRBD1	TRBJ2-1	TGCGCCAGCAGCCAAGATCCCGGGGACAGCGGATACAATGAGCAGTTCTTC	CASSQDPGDSGYNEQFF
-	TRBV6-1	-	TRBJ2-7	TGTGCCAGCAGTGAAGCGCTTCTCGGACACACCTACGAGCAGTACTTC	CASSEALLGHTYEQYF
-	TRBV30	-	TRBJ1-2	TGTGCCTGGAATGGCGGTTCTAACTATGGCTACACCTTC	CAWNGGSNYGYTF
once	TRBV7-2	TRBD2	TRBJ2-3	TGTGCCAGCAGCTTAATCGGGGGGACTACTTTT	CASSLIGGTTF